A single sample gave rise to the 8 T cell receptor beta chains below, sequenced in a study of graft-versus-host responses after intestinal transplantation. Sequencing was performed with immunoSEQ multiplex PCR; in TCRdb, only in-frame clones are kept and a portion is missing. The sample records about 40,000 clones, nearly 90% being singletons. The sequencing here drew on PBMCs, taken approximately 270 days after transplant. The origin of the receptors is a human patient who received an intestinal transplant, so some T cells may come from the graft donor.

J is TRBJ1-6 and V is TRBV25-1; D unresolved. Trimming stripped 8 bases from V and 4 bases from J, with 18 bases between. This CDR3 comprises 16 residues. Germline CDR1 and CDR2: MGHDK and SYGVNS. The CDR3 nucleotides read TGTGCCAGCCCGAGTATTTCCCTCGGGTATAATTCACCCCTCCACTTT. Its translation: CASPSISLGYNSPLHF.

This clone was seen only a few times. This rearrangement joins TRBV4-3 to TRBJ1-4; 8 bases agree with TRBD1. V was pared by 6 bases and J by 8 bases, with 8 bases of the junction left unmatched. CDR1 and CDR2 (germline): LGHNA, YSLEER. The CDR3 consists of 14 residues. The CDR3 reads CASSRDRGEEKLFF. The CDR3 DNA reads TGCGCCAGCAGTCGCGACAGGGGAGAAGAAAAACTGTTTTTT.

This sequence joins TRBV13 and TRBJ1-2, with D possibly being TRBD1 (5 bases). The CDR3 is 12 amino acids. The germline V gene has CDR1 PRHDT and CDR2 FYEKMQ (reference sequence). V was pared by 6 bases and J by 13 bases, with 18 bases between. The CDR3, as DNA: TGTGCCAGCAGTCGCCAGGGAAGCGAGGCCACCTTC. It specifies CASSRQGSEATF.

Note on this clone: One junction end does not reproduce the germline sequence, and a read error may be involved. The chain has TRBV5-6 and TRBJ2-1; 10 bases agree with TRBD2. The V gene's germline CDR1 is SGHDT and CDR2 YYEEEE. The CDR3 has 13 amino acids. The CDR3 DNA follows: TGTGCCAGCAGCGGCGAAGCGGGGGGGCCTTTGCTCTTC. Protein product: CASSGEAGGPLLF.

V and J are TRBV7-9 and TRBJ2-1; no firm D call. CDR3 length: 16 residues. V lost 3 bases, J lost 9 bases, and 21 bases lay in between. Germline CDR1 and CDR2: SEHNR and FQNEAQ (reference sequence). The CDR3 sequence: CASSLGPYPPVGEQFF. In nucleotides, the CDR3 is TGTGCCAGCAGCTTGGGCCCGTACCCCCCAGTCGGTGAGCAGTTCTTC.

V and J are TRBV4-1 and TRBJ2-1, with D possibly matching TRBD1 (6 bases). With 0 bases removed from V and 6 bases from J, the gap between germline ends came to 12 bases. Germline V gives CDR1 MGHRA, CDR2 YSYEKL. The CDR3 totals 15 residues. The CDR3 loop is CASSQEQGSFNEQFF. CDR3 nucleotides: TGCGCCAGCAGCCAAGAACAGGGATCTTTCAATGAGCAGTTCTTC.

Only one count was recorded for this clone. The chain has TRBV9 and TRBJ2-3; perhaps TRBD2 as D (6 bases). The CDR3 extends over 14 amino acids. Trimming pared 1 base from V and 1 base from J, leaving 7 bases between. Germline CDR1 and CDR2: SGDLS and YYNGEE. CDR3 in DNA: TGTGCCAGCAGCGTATGGGGGGGCACAGATACGCAGTATTTT. It is translated as CASSVWGGTDTQYF.

This clone was seen a handful of times. The same CDR3 can be traced to other DNA sequences in this sample. This chain uses TRBV29-1 with TRBJ2-7; possible D gene TRBD1, 6 bases. V lost 8 bases to trimming and J lost 0 bases, with 20 bases between them. From germline, CDR1 is SQVTM and CDR2 ANQGSEA. The CDR3 is 15 residues long. The DNA for the CDR3 is TGCAGCACCTTCCCGGGACATGGAACCTCCTACGAGCAGTACTTC. Translating gives CSTFPGHGTSYEQYF.